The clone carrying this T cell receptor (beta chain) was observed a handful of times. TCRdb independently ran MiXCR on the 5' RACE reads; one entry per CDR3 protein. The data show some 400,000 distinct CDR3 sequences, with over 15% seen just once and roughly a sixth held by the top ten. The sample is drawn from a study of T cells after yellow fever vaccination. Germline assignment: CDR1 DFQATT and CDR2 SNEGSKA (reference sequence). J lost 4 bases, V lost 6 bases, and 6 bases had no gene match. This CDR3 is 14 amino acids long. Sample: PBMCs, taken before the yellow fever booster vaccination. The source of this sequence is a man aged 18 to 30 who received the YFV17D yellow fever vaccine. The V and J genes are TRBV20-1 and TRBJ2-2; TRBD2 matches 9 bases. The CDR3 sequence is CSAERGLATGELFF. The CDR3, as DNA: TGCAGTGCGGAAAGGGGACTAGCCACCGGGGAGCTGTTTTTT.